This T cell receptor (beta chain) was obtained from a study of HIV-infected patients and healthy controls. All unsorted peripheral T cells were captured because whole blood was used without fractionation. The RNA source was a roughly 2.5 ml peripheral blood draw. Findings and caveats of the study: Compared with untreated HIV+ repertoires, healthy controls showed roughly threefold more distinct CDR3s and higher Shannon diversity.

This clonotype came up many times. Its specificity is not known. V was pared by 5 bases and J by 0 bases, with 14 bases between. The CDR3 runs to 16 residues. CDR1 and CDR2 (germline): MDHEN, SYDVKM. cDNA was made from around 0.5 ug RNA using alpha and beta constant primers. Using multiplexing indices, alpha and beta chain libraries were generated apart by chain-specific third strand synthesis. TCRdb re-called the 5' RACE reads through MiXCR, storing one row per CDR3 protein. The profile shows 10,000 or so distinct CDR3 sequences, around 8% of them singletons. V is TRBV28 and J is TRBJ1-3; no firm D call. The sequencing input was blood. The clonotype was recovered from an adult in good health. CDR3 nucleotide sequence: TGTGCCAGCAGTCCCTTCGACGAGTACTCTGGAAACACCATATATTTT. Translating it yields CASSPFDEYSGNTIYF.